The rows below give T cell receptor beta chains drawn from one sample of a study of blood T cell repertoires in COVID-19. Libraries were prepared by immunoSEQ multiplex PCR; TCRdb keeps only in-frame clonotypes and omits some of them. Of about 230,000 clones in the sample, 83% are singletons; the top ten hold just under 7.5%. Sequences were obtained from peripheral blood. These receptors were collected from a woman between 45 and 65 years old with acute or convalescent COVID-19. Both conserved end residues are part of each CDR3. A D gene is named only where the DNA matches it firmly. The size entry is marked missing in some rows and otherwise reads once, few, many or a size class.

D: TRBD1; size: medium-sized; J: TRBJ1-5; V: TRBV27; CDR3: CASGDRGPNQPQHF; DNA: TGTGCCAGCGGCGACAGGGGGCCAAATCAGCCCCAGCATTTT
D: TRBD1; size: few; J: TRBJ1-2; V: TRBV6-5; CDR3: CASSSGQAYGYTF; DNA: TGTGCCAGCAGCTCGGGACAGGCCTATGGCTACACCTTC
D: NA; size: NA; J: TRBJ1-1; V: TRBV19; CDR3: CASSIVGARGTEAFF; DNA: TGTGCCAGTAGTATAGTCGGTGCCAGGGGCACTGAAGCTTTCTTT
D: NA; size: NA; J: TRBJ1-6; V: TRBV6-5; CDR3: CASRRDIRNSPLHF; DNA: TGTGCCAGCAGGAGGGACATCAGGAATTCACCCCTCCACTTT
D: TRBD1; size: NA; J: TRBJ1-5; V: TRBV6-6; CDR3: CASTPNQGGNQPQHF; DNA: TGTGCCAGCACCCCCAATCAGGGGGGCAATCAGCCCCAGCATTTT
D: TRBD1; size: NA; J: TRBJ1-1; V: TRBV7-9; CDR3: CASSLATGELNTEAFF; DNA: TGTGCCAGCAGCTTAGCGACAGGGGAATTGAACACTGAAGCTTTCTTT
D: NA; size: NA; J: TRBJ1-5; V: TRBV13; CDR3: CASSLGGGSSNQPQHF; DNA: TGTGCCAGCAGCTTAGGAGGAGGGAGTAGCAATCAGCCCCAGCATTTT
D: NA; size: NA; J: TRBJ2-3; V: TRBV6-5; CDR3: CASRPEPTDTQYF; DNA: TGTGCCAGCAGGCCGGAGCCCACAGATACGCAGTATTTT
D: NA; size: NA; J: TRBJ1-6; V: TRBV28; CDR3: CASKRTDLNSPLHF; DNA: TGTGCCAGCAAGCGGACAGATCTTAATTCACCCCTCCACTTT
D: NA; size: NA; J: TRBJ2-3; V: TRBV19; CDR3: CASSIIWQSSTDTQYF; DNA: TGTGCCAGTAGTATAATTTGGCAATCTAGCACAGATACGCAGTATTTT
D: NA; size: NA; J: TRBJ2-7; V: TRBV12-3/TRBV12-4; CDR3: CASSLSQKYEQYF; DNA: TGTGCCAGCAGTTTAAGTCAGAAATACGAGCAGTACTTC
D: TRBD1; size: NA; J: TRBJ1-1; V: TRBV5-1; CDR3: CASSLARTGGGLAFF; DNA: TGCGCCAGCAGCTTGGCCAGGACAGGGGGCGGATTAGCTTTCTTT
D: TRBD1; size: NA; J: TRBJ2-1; V: TRBV4-2; CDR3: CASSPLPGTGLFNEQFF; DNA: TGTGCCAGCAGCCCCCTTCCCGGGACAGGGTTGTTCAATGAGCAGTTCTTC
D: NA; size: NA; J: TRBJ1-1; V: TRBV7-3; CDR3: CASSLHQGYEAFF; DNA: TGTGCCAGCAGCTTACACCAGGGATATGAAGCTTTCTTT
D: NA; size: NA; J: TRBJ1-5; V: TRBV19; CDR3: CASSPPQTGNQPQHF; DNA: TGTGCCAGTAGTCCTCCCCAGACAGGCAATCAGCCCCAGCATTTT
D: TRBD1; size: NA; J: TRBJ2-1; V: TRBV29-1; CDR3: CSVGPPRTGSGEQFF; DNA: TGCAGCGTTGGGCCGCCGCGGACAGGGTCGGGTGAGCAGTTCTTC
D: TRBD2; size: NA; J: TRBJ2-3; V: TRBV24-1; CDR3: CATSALAGEDTQYF; DNA: TGTGCCACCAGTGCACTAGCGGGGGAAGATACGCAGTATTTT
D: TRBD1; size: NA; J: TRBJ1-2; V: TRBV6-5; CDR3: CASSYLDRGNGYTF; DNA: TGTGCCAGCAGTTACTTGGACAGGGGCAATGGCTACACCTTC
D: TRBD2; size: NA; J: TRBJ2-1; V: TRBV11-2; CDR3: CASSTRSGEGNEQFF; DNA: TGTGCCAGCAGCACAAGATCCGGGGAGGGCAATGAGCAGTTCTTC
D: TRBD2; size: NA; J: TRBJ2-5; V: TRBV3-1/TRBV3-2; CDR3: CASSQGGVAGGGETQYF; DNA: TGTGCCAGCAGCCAGGGAGGGGTAGCGGGAGGAGGGGAGACCCAGTACTTC
D: NA; size: NA; J: TRBJ2-1; V: TRBV4-2; CDR3: CASSQGAGTSEQFF; DNA: TGTGCCAGCAGCCAAGGGGCGGGAACCAGTGAGCAGTTCTTC
D: NA; size: NA; J: TRBJ1-5; V: TRBV28; CDR3: CASYQGRTQHF; DNA: TGTGCCAGCTATCAGGGTCGGACCCAGCATTTT
D: TRBD2; size: NA; J: TRBJ2-5; V: TRBV7-2; CDR3: CASSLAPGLAGGYQETQYF; DNA: TGTGCCAGCAGCTTAGCTCCGGGACTAGCGGGGGGGTACCAAGAGACCCAGTACTTC
D: TRBD2; size: NA; J: TRBJ2-1; V: TRBV29-1; CDR3: CSSGEGRSYNEQFF; DNA: TGCAGCTCCGGGGAGGGCCGTTCCTACAATGAGCAGTTCTTC
D: TRBD1; size: NA; J: TRBJ2-2; V: TRBV4-1; CDR3: CASSHPRDRSTGELFF; DNA: TGCGCCAGCAGCCACCCCCGGGACAGGAGTACCGGGGAGCTGTTTTTT
D: TRBD1; size: NA; J: TRBJ1-2; V: TRBV28; CDR3: CASSSTGEGYTF; DNA: TGTGCCAGCAGTTCGACAGGGGAAGGCTACACCTTC
D: NA; size: NA; J: TRBJ1-4; V: TRBV28; CDR3: CASRAEGNTNEKLFF; DNA: TGTGCCAGCAGGGCGGAGGGGAATACTAATGAAAAACTGTTTTTT
D: NA; size: few; J: TRBJ1-4; V: TRBV29-1; CDR3: CSASGVDGEKLFF; DNA: TGCAGCGCCTCAGGGGTGGATGGGGAAAAACTGTTTTTT
D: NA; size: few; J: TRBJ2-1; V: TRBV19; CDR3: CASSSRGYNEQFF; DNA: TGTGCCAGTAGTTCTCGGGGTTACAATGAGCAGTTCTTC
D: TRBD1; size: NA; J: TRBJ1-1; V: TRBV7-8; CDR3: CASSSSGGQGWTEAFF; DNA: TGTGCCAGCAGCTCCTCGGGGGGACAGGGTTGGACTGAAGCTTTCTTT
D: TRBD2; size: NA; J: TRBJ2-2; V: TRBV7-8; CDR3: CASSWTSVGELFF; DNA: TGTGCCAGCAGCTGGACTAGCGTCGGGGAGCTGTTTTTT
D: TRBD2; size: NA; J: TRBJ2-7; V: TRBV6-6; CDR3: CASSRDPSGGSYEQYF; DNA: TGTGCCAGCAGTCGAGACCCTAGCGGGGGGTCCTACGAGCAGTACTTC
D: NA; size: NA; J: TRBJ2-5; V: TRBV19; CDR3: CASSMYGETQYF; DNA: TGTGCCAGTAGTATGTACGGAGAGACCCAGTACTTC
D: TRBD2; size: NA; J: TRBJ2-1; V: TRBV3-1/TRBV3-2; CDR3: CASSLASGSANEQFF; DNA: TGTGCCAGCAGCCTAGCTAGCGGGAGCGCGAATGAGCAGTTCTTC
D: NA; size: NA; J: TRBJ2-7; V: TRBV7-2; CDR3: CASSYRTGSEQYF; DNA: TGTGCCAGCAGCTACAGAACCGGAAGCGAGCAGTACTTC
D: TRBD2; size: many; J: TRBJ2-5; V: TRBV10-1; CDR3: CASMAGERGSQETQYF; DNA: TGCGCCAGCATGGCGGGGGAGCGGGGGAGCCAAGAGACCCAGTACTTC
D: TRBD1; size: NA; J: TRBJ1-6; V: TRBV6-6; CDR3: CASSSGQGDNSPLHF; DNA: TGTGCCAGCAGTTCAGGACAGGGGGACAATTCACCCCTCCACTTT
D: TRBD2; size: NA; J: TRBJ2-7; V: TRBV6-5; CDR3: CASSYEGLAGGQYF; DNA: TGTGCCAGCAGTTACGAGGGACTAGCGGGTGGGCAGTACTTC
D: NA; size: few; J: TRBJ1-2; V: TRBV27; CDR3: CASSPGTRKFYGYTF; DNA: TGTGCCAGCAGTCCCGGGACAAGGAAGTTCTATGGCTACACCTTC
D: NA; size: NA; J: TRBJ1-2; V: TRBV6-5; CDR3: CASKVRGADGYTF; DNA: TGTGCCAGCAAAGTACGGGGGGCAGATGGCTACACCTTC
D: TRBD1; size: few; J: TRBJ2-7; V: TRBV6-5; CDR3: CASTSPGTGFEQYF; DNA: TGTGCCAGCACCTCCCCGGGGACAGGGTTCGAGCAGTACTTC
D: NA; size: NA; J: TRBJ2-1; V: TRBV5-1; CDR3: CASSLSGGEQFF; DNA: TGCGCCAGCAGCTTGAGTGGCGGGGAGCAGTTCTTC
D: TRBD2; size: NA; J: TRBJ2-7; V: TRBV2; CDR3: CASSVGAGGTYEQYF; DNA: TGTGCCAGCAGTGTTGGAGCGGGGGGGACCTACGAGCAGTACTTC
D: TRBD2; size: NA; J: TRBJ2-5; V: TRBV9; CDR3: CASSVQTSGSQETQYF; DNA: TGTGCCAGCAGCGTCCAGACTAGCGGGAGTCAAGAGACCCAGTACTTC
D: TRBD1; size: NA; J: TRBJ2-7; V: TRBV5-1; CDR3: CASARDRAGEQYF; DNA: TGCGCCAGCGCCCGGGACAGGGCTGGCGAGCAGTACTTC
D: TRBD1; size: few; J: TRBJ1-1; V: TRBV30; CDR3: CAGTGAVRRTEAFF; DNA: TGTGCCGGGACAGGGGCAGTTCGAAGGACTGAAGCTTTCTTT